Reported below is one TCR beta chain. The germline V gene has CDR1 MGHRA and CDR2 YSYEKL. The CDR3 covers 15 residues. J gave up 6 bases and V 1 base, and 7 bases lay outside the gene matches. The protocol was immunoSEQ multiplex PCR, while the TCRdb copy is restricted to in-frame clones and leaves out a portion. The profile shows some 150,000 clones, 90% of them singletons. These data originate in a study of T cell responses to AZD1222 COVID-19 vaccine. The starting material was peripheral blood, obtained 28 days after the second AZD1222 dose. This TCR derives from an adult who received the AZD1222 COVID-19 vaccine. The gene calls are TRBV4-1 and TRBJ1-2, with TRBD1 matching 8 bases. The CDR3 DNA reads as TGCGCCAGCAGCCAAGGGGTCCCGACAGGGGATGGCTACACCTTC. Its translation: CASSQGVPTGDGYTF.